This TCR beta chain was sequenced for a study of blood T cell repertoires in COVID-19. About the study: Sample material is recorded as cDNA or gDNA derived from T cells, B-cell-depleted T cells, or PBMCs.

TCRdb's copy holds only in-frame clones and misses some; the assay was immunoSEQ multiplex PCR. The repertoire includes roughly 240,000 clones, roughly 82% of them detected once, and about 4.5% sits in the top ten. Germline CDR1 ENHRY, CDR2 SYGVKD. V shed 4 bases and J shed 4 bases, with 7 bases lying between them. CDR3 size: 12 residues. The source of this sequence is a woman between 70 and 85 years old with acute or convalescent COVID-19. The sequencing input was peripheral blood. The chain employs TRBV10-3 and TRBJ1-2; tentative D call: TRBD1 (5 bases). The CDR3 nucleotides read TGTGCCATCAGTGTAGACAGCTATGGCTACACCTTC. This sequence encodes CAISVDSYGYTF.